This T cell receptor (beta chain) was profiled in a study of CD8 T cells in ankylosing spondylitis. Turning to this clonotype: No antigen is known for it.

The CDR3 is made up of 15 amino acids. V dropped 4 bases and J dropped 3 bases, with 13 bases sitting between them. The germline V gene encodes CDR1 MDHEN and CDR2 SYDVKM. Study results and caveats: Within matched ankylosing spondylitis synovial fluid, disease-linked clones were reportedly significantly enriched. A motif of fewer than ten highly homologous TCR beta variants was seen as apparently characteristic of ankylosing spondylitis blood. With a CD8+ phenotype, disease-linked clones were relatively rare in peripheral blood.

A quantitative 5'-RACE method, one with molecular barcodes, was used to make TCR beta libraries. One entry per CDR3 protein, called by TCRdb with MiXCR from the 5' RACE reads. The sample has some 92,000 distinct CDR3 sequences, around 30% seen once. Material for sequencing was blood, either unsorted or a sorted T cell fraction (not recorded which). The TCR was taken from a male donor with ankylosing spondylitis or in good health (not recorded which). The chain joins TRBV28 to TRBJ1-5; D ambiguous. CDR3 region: CASSSGGDFNQPQHF. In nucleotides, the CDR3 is TGTGCCAGCAGTTCAGGTGGGGATTTCAATCAGCCCCAGCATTTT.